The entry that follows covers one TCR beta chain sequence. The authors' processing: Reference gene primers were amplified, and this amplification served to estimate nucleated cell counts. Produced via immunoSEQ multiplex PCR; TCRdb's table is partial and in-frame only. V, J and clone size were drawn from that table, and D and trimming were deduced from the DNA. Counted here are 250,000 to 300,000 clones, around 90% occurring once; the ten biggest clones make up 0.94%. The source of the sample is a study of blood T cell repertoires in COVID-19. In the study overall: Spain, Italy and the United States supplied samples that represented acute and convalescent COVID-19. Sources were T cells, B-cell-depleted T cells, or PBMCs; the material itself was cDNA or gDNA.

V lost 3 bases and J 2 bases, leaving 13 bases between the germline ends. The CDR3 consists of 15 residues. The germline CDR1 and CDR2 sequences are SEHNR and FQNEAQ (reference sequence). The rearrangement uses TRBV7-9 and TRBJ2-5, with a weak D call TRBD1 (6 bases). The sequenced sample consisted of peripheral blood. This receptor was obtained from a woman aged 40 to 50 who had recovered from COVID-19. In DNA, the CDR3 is TGTGCCAGCAGCTTTGCCGGGACATCTCAAGAGACCCAGTACTTC. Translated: CASSFAGTSQETQYF.